Listed below are T cell receptor beta chains from one sample, sequenced in a study of control samples from healthy donors and cancer patients. Method: immunoSEQ multiplex PCR; TCRdb's copy keeps in-frame clones and lacks some. The sample lists over 85,000 clones, about four fifths occurring once. The sequenced material came from PBMCs. These receptor sequences come from a man aged 65-85 years with lung cancer. Both conserved end residues are part of each CDR3. The order of the fields is D gene, V gene, J gene, clone size, CDR3 protein, CDR3 DNA. A D gene is named only where the DNA matches it firmly. Clone sizes are given selectively: once, few, many, or a class where the clone is expanded.

D: NA
V: TRBV6-5
J: TRBJ1-1
size: NA
CDR3: CASTSVSPLKLFF
DNA: TGTGCCAGCACCTCCGTCTCCCCCTTGAAGCTTTTCTTT

D: NA
V: TRBV18
J: TRBJ1-6
size: NA
CDR3: CASSPEIPGYNSPLHF
DNA: TGTGCCAGCTCACCAGAAATCCCGGGGTATAATTCACCCCTCCACTTT

D: TRBD2
V: TRBV7-9
J: TRBJ2-5
size: NA
CDR3: CASSPGLAGSSETQYF
DNA: TGTGCCAGCAGCCCAGGACTAGCGGGGAGCAGTGAGACCCAGTACTTC

D: TRBD2
V: TRBV11-2
J: TRBJ2-1
size: NA
CDR3: CASSLAGGTYNEQFF
DNA: TGTGCCAGCAGCTTAGCCGGGGGGACTTACAATGAGCAGTTCTTC

D: NA
V: TRBV5-5
J: TRBJ1-5
size: few
CDR3: CASTWDLNQPQHF
DNA: TGTGCCAGCACTTGGGACCTCAATCAGCCCCAGCATTTT

D: TRBD1
V: TRBV18
J: TRBJ2-7
size: NA
CDR3: CASSTTPKRTGNEQYF
DNA: TGTGCCAGCTCAACAACCCCGAAACGGACAGGGAACGAGCAGTACTTC

D: TRBD2
V: TRBV6-5
J: TRBJ2-7
size: NA
CDR3: CASSYPGRGGGYEQYF
DNA: TGTGCCAGCAGTTACCCGGGGCGGGGGGGCGGCTACGAGCAGTACTTC

D: NA
V: TRBV9
J: TRBJ1-1
size: NA
CDR3: CASSVGGVGTEAFF
DNA: TGTGCCAGCAGCGTCGGGGGCGTCGGCACTGAAGCTTTCTTT

D: NA
V: TRBV7-9
J: TRBJ2-3
size: NA
CDR3: CASSSGKVSRGLSDTQYF
DNA: TGTGCCAGCAGCTCAGGAAAAGTAAGCAGGGGATTGTCAGATACGCAGTATTTT

D: NA
V: TRBV6-5
J: TRBJ1-5
size: NA
CDR3: CASSYSDRSNQPQHF
DNA: TGTGCCAGCAGTTACTCAGACAGGTCAAATCAGCCCCAGCATTTT

D: NA
V: TRBV18
J: TRBJ2-3
size: NA
CDR3: CASSPWGRASLTDTQYF
DNA: TGTGCCAGCTCACCGTGGGGCAGGGCCTCCCTCACAGATACGCAGTATTTT

D: TRBD1
V: TRBV5-1
J: TRBJ1-1
size: NA
CDR3: CASSVGQGGTEAFF
DNA: TGCGCCAGCAGCGTAGGACAGGGGGGGACTGAAGCTTTCTTT

D: NA
V: TRBV6-6
J: TRBJ2-7
size: NA
CDR3: CASSSHPQGLPYEQYF
DNA: TGTGCCAGCAGTTCCCACCCACAGGGCCTACCCTACGAGCAGTACTTC